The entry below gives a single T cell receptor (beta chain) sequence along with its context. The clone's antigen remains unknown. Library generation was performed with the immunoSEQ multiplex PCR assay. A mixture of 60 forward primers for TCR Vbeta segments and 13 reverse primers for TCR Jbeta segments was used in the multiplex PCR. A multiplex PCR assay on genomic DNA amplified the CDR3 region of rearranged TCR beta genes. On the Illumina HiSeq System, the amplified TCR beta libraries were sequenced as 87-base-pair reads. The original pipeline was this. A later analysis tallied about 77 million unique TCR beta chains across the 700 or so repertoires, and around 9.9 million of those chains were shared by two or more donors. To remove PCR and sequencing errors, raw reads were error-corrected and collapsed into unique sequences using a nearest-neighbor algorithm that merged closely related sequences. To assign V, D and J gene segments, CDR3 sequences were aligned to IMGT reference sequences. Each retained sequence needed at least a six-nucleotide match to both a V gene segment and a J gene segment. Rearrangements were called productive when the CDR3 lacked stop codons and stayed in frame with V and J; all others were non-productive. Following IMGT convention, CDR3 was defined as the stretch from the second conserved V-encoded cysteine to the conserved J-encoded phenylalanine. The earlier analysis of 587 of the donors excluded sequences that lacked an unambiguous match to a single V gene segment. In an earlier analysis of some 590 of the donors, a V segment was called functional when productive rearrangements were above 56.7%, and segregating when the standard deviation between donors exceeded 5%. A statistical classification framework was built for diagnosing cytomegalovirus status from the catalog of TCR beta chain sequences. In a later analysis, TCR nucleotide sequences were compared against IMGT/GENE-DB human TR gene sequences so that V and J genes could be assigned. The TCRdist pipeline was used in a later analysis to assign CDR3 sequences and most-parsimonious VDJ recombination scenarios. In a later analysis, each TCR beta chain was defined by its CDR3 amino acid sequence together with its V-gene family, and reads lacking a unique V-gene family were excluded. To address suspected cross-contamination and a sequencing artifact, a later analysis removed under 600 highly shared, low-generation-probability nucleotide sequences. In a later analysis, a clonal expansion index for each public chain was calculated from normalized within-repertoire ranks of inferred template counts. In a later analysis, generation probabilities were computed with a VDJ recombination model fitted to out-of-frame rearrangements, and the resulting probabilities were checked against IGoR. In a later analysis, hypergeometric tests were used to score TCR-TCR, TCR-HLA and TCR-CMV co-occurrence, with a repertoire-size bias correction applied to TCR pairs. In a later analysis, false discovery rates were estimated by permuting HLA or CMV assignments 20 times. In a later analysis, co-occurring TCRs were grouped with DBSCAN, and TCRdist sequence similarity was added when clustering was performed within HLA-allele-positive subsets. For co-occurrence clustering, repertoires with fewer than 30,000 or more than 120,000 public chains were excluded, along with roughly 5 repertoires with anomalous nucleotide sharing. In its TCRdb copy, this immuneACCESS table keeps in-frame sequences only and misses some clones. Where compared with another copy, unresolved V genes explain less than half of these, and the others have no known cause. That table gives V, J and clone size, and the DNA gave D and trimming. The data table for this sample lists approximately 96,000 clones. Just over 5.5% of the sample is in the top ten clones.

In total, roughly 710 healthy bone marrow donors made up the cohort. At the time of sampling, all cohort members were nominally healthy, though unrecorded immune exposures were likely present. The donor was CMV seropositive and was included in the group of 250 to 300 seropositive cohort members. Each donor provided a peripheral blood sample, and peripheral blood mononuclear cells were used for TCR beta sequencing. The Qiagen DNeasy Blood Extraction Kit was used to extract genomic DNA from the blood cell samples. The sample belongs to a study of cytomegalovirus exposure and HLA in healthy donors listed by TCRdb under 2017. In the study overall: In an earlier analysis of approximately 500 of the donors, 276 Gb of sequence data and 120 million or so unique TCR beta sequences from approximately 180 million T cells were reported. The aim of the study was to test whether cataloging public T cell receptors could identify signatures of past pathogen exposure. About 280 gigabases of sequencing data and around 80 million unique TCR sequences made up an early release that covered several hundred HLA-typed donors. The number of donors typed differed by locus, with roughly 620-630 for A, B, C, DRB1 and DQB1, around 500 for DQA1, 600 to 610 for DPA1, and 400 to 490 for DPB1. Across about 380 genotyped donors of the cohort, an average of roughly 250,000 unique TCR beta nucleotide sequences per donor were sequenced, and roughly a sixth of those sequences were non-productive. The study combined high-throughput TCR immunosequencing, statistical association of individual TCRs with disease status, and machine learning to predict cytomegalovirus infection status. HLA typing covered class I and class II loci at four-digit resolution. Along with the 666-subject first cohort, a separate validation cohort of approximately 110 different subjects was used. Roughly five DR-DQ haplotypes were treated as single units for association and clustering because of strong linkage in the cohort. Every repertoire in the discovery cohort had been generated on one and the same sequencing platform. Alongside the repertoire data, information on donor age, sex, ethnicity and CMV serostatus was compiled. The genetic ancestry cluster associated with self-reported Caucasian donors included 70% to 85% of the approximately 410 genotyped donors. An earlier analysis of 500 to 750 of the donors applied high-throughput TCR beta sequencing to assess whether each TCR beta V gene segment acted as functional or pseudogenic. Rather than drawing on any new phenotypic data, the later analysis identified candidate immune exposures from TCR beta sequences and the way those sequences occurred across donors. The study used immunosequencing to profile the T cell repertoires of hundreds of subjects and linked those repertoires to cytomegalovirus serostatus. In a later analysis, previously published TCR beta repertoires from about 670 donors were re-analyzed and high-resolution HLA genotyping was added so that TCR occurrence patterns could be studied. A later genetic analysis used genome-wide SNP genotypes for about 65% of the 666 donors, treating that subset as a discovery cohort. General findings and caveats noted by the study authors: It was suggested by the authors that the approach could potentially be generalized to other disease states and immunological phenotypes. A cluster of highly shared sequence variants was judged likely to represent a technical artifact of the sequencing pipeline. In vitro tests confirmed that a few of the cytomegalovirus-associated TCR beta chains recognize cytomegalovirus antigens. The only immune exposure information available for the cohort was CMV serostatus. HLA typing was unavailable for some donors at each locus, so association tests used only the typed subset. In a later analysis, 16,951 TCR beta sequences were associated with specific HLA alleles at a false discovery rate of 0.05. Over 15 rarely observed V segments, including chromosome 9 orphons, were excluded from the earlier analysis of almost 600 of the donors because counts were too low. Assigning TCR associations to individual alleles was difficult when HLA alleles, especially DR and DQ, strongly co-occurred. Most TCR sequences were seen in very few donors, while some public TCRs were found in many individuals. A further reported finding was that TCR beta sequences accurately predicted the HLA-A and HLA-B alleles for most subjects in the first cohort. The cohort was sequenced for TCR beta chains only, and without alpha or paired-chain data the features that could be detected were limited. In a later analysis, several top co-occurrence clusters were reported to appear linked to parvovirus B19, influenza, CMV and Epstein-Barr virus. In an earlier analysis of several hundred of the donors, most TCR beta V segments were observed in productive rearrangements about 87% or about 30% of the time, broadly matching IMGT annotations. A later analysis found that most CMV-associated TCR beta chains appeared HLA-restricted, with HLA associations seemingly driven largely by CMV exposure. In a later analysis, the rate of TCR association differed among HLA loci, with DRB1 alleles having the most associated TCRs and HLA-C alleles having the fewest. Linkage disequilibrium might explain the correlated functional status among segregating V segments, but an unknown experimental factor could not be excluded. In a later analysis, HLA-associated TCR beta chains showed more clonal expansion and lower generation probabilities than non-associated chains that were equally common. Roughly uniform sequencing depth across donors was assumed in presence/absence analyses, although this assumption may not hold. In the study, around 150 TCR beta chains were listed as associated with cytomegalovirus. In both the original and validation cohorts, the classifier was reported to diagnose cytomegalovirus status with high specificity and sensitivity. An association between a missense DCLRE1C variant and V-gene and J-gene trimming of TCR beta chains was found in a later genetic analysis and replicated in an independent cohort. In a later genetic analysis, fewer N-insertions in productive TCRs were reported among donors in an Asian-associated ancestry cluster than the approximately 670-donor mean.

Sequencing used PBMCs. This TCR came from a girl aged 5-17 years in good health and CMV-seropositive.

CDR3 sequence: CASSASGLPSRQETQYF. The nucleotide sequence is TGCGCCAGCAGCGCTAGCGGCCTCCCCTCTCGACAAGAGACCCAGTACTTC. This sequence uses TRBV5-1 and TRBJ2-5; TRBD2 lines up with 7 middle nucleotides. V has 4 bases trimmed and J has 2 bases trimmed; junction bases matching no gene number 14. The CDR3 covers 17 residues, taking in both the cysteine and the phenylalanine. CDR3 DNA only is kept here, 51 bases in frame from base 1. The germline V gene sets CDR1 to SGHRS and CDR2 to YFSETQ.